Listed below are T cell receptor beta chains from one sample, sequenced in a study of cytomegalovirus exposure and HLA in healthy donors. Sequenced by immunoSEQ multiplex PCR; TCRdb stores in-frame clones only, minus some. In the table there are approximately 40,000 clones, roughly 80% of which are singletons. The sample taken for sequencing was PBMCs. All receptors come from a woman under 30 in good health and CMV-seropositive. Each CDR3 is given with its conserved first and last residue. Fields, in order: D gene, V gene, J gene, clone size, CDR3 DNA, CDR3 protein. The D gene is left open where the match is weak. Rows may omit the clone size; those that give it use once, few, many or a size class.

D: NA; V: TRBV29-1; J: TRBJ1-2; size: NA; DNA: TGCAGCGTTGATATAACAGGGAGCTATGGCTACACCTTC; CDR3: CSVDITGSYGYTF
D: TRBD2; V: TRBV4-3; J: TRBJ2-7; size: NA; DNA: TGCGCCAGCAGCCAAGAACCCCTTCCTAGCGGGACCTACGAGCAGTACTTC; CDR3: CASSQEPLPSGTYEQYF
D: NA; V: TRBV11-2; J: TRBJ1-1; size: NA; DNA: TGTGCCAGCAGCTCGAAACTTGGGAACACTGAAGCTTTCTTT; CDR3: CASSSKLGNTEAFF
D: TRBD2; V: TRBV2; J: TRBJ2-3; size: once; DNA: TGTGCCAGCAAAGGACTAGCGGGGAGAACGCAGTATTTT; CDR3: CASKGLAGRTQYF
D: NA; V: TRBV14; J: TRBJ1-6; size: few; DNA: TGTGCCAGCAGCCTCACTGACAGCAATAATTCACCCCTCCACTTT; CDR3: CASSLTDSNNSPLHF
D: TRBD1; V: TRBV6-6; J: TRBJ1-2; size: NA; DNA: TGTGCCAGCACTTCTGGCGGGACAGTCACTGGCTACACCTTC; CDR3: CASTSGGTVTGYTF
D: TRBD1; V: TRBV18; J: TRBJ2-1; size: NA; DNA: TGTGCCAGCTCCCGCGTTAGGGACAGGGGTTATGAGCAGTTCTTC; CDR3: CASSRVRDRGYEQFF
D: NA; V: TRBV30; J: TRBJ1-2; size: NA; DNA: TGTGCCTGGAGTCCGGGGTTTGACTATGGCTACACCTTC; CDR3: CAWSPGFDYGYTF
D: TRBD1; V: TRBV25-1; J: TRBJ2-7; size: NA; DNA: TGTGCCAGCAGTGGGGACAGGGGTTGGGAGCAGTACTTC; CDR3: CASSGDRGWEQYF
D: TRBD1; V: TRBV19; J: TRBJ2-2; size: NA; DNA: TGTGCCAGTACCGCAGGGGGCTTGAGCACCGGGGAGCTGTTTTTT; CDR3: CASTAGGLSTGELFF
D: NA; V: TRBV10-2; J: TRBJ2-7; size: NA; DNA: TGCGCCAGCACCCAGGACAGAATAGAGCAGTACTTC; CDR3: CASTQDRIEQYF
D: NA; V: TRBV7-2; J: TRBJ2-7; size: NA; DNA: TGTGCCAGCGCTTCACGTGCGGCACGGCGGAGTGGGGAGCAGTACTTC; CDR3: CASASRAARRSGEQYF
D: NA; V: TRBV30; J: TRBJ2-5; size: NA; DNA: NA; CDR3: CAWALGASGTITHF
D: NA; V: TRBV6-5; J: TRBJ1-5; size: few; DNA: TGTGCCAGCAGTTACAGGGAGGGTCAGCCCCAGCATTTT; CDR3: CASSYREGQPQHF
D: TRBD2; V: TRBV28; J: TRBJ2-7; size: NA; DNA: TGTGCCAGCAGAGAGACTAGCGGGAGGATGAGGGAGCAGTACTTC; CDR3: CASRETSGRMREQYF
D: NA; V: TRBV15; J: TRBJ2-7; size: NA; DNA: TGTGCCACCGACAGGTCGGGCGAGCAGTACTTC; CDR3: CATDRSGEQYF
D: TRBD2; V: TRBV4-1; J: TRBJ2-7; size: NA; DNA: TGCGCCAGCAGCCAACGGGAGGACGACTACGAGCAGTACTTC; CDR3: CASSQREDDYEQYF
D: NA; V: TRBV27; J: TRBJ1-1; size: few; DNA: TGTGCCAGCAGTTTATCGGGCGGGCGCGAAGCTTTCTTT; CDR3: CASSLSGGREAFF
D: TRBD2; V: TRBV2; J: TRBJ2-3; size: NA; DNA: TGTGCCAGCAGTGGGCGACTAGCGGGGGGGCCAACAGATTCCACAGATACGCAGTATTTT; CDR3: CASSGRLAGGPTDSTDTQYF
D: NA; V: TRBV28; J: TRBJ1-1; size: NA; DNA: TGTGCCAGCAGTCTAAACGCCGGGGACACTGAAGCTTTCTTT; CDR3: CASSLNAGDTEAFF
D: NA; V: TRBV6-6; J: TRBJ1-3; size: NA; DNA: TGTGCCAGCTCAACAGACAGTTCGAAGAACACCATATATTTT; CDR3: CASSTDSSKNTIYF
D: NA; V: TRBV19; J: TRBJ2-1; size: NA; DNA: TGTGCCAGTAGTATTGGGCGGGTCATCTACAATGAGCAGTTCTTC; CDR3: CASSIGRVIYNEQFF
D: NA; V: TRBV4-3; J: TRBJ2-7; size: NA; DNA: TGCGCCAGCAGCCAAGGCAGGGTATACGAGCAGTACTTC; CDR3: CASSQGRVYEQYF
D: TRBD1; V: TRBV6-1; J: TRBJ1-4; size: NA; DNA: TGTGCCAGCAGTGAAGCCTGGACAGGGGGATCGGTGGGGGAAAAACTGTTTTTT; CDR3: CASSEAWTGGSVGEKLFF
D: TRBD1; V: TRBV5-6; J: TRBJ1-2; size: NA; DNA: TGTGCCAGCAGCTTGGTGGACAGGGGTGCCTATGGCTACACCTTC; CDR3: CASSLVDRGAYGYTF
D: TRBD1; V: TRBV10-3; J: TRBJ2-7; size: NA; DNA: TGTGCCATCAGCCACCCCCCCGGGACAGGGATCAACGAGCAGTACTTC; CDR3: CAISHPPGTGINEQYF
D: NA; V: TRBV11-2; J: TRBJ2-7; size: NA; DNA: TGTGCCAGCAGCTTCCTCAGGGGCAGGAACGAGCAGTACTTC; CDR3: CASSFLRGRNEQYF
D: NA; V: TRBV19; J: TRBJ1-2; size: NA; DNA: TGTGCCAGTAATGCGTGGGGCACCTATGGCTACACCTTC; CDR3: CASNAWGTYGYTF
D: TRBD2; V: TRBV19; J: TRBJ2-5; size: NA; DNA: TGTGCCAGTGGTGGTCGGCGGGAGGAGACCCAGTACTTC; CDR3: CASGGRREETQYF
D: NA; V: TRBV7-2; J: TRBJ2-7; size: NA; DNA: TGTGCCAGCAGCGCCACCGCCTACGAGCAGTACTTC; CDR3: CASSATAYEQYF
D: NA; V: TRBV28; J: TRBJ2-1; size: NA; DNA: TGTGCCAGCAATGGAGGGCCTCGGTTCTTC; CDR3: CASNGGPRFF
D: NA; V: TRBV2; J: TRBJ1-1; size: once; DNA: TGTGCCAGCAGACCCACGACAGGCGCCACTGAAGCTTTCTTT; CDR3: CASRPTTGATEAFF
D: TRBD1; V: TRBV27; J: TRBJ2-6; size: NA; DNA: TGTGCCAGCAGTGCCGGGACAGGGTCACCCGGGGCCAACGTCCTGACTTTC; CDR3: CASSAGTGSPGANVLTF
D: TRBD1; V: TRBV9; J: TRBJ2-6; size: NA; DNA: TGTGCCAGCACCGGGGACAGAAAATCATCTGGGGCCAACGTCCTGACTTTC; CDR3: CASTGDRKSSGANVLTF
D: NA; V: TRBV5-4; J: TRBJ2-7; size: NA; DNA: TGTGCCAGCAGCTTGTTTCAGGGCGCCTCCTACGAGCAGTACTTC; CDR3: CASSLFQGASYEQYF
D: NA; V: TRBV5-4; J: TRBJ2-7; size: NA; DNA: TGTGCCAGCAGCCTGGGGTCGGGCGAGCAGTACTTC; CDR3: CASSLGSGEQYF
D: NA; V: TRBV27; J: TRBJ2-2; size: NA; DNA: TGTGCCAGCGGATCTTGGGCGACCGGGGAGCTGTTTTTT; CDR3: CASGSWATGELFF
D: TRBD2; V: TRBV5-6; J: TRBJ2-1; size: NA; DNA: TGTGCCAGCAGCCTCACCGGGACCCGCGGGGGGGGGTTCTTC; CDR3: CASSLTGTRGGGFF
D: NA; V: TRBV27; J: TRBJ2-1; size: NA; DNA: TGTGCCAGCAGTCCTAAACGCGGGACTCTCAATCCCTACAATGAGCAGTTCTTC; CDR3: CASSPKRGTLNPYNEQFF
D: TRBD1; V: TRBV30; J: TRBJ1-6; size: NA; DNA: TGTGCCTGGAGGTCAACTGGGGGACAGGGCTATTCACCCCTCCACTTT; CDR3: CAWRSTGGQGYSPLHF
D: NA; V: TRBV19; J: TRBJ2-7; size: NA; DNA: TGTGCCAGTAGTGCAAAAGGACTTTCCTACGAGCAGTACTTC; CDR3: CASSAKGLSYEQYF
D: NA; V: TRBV18; J: TRBJ2-1; size: NA; DNA: TGTGCCAGCTCACCAACCCAGGACAGAAATTACAATGAGCAGTTCTTC; CDR3: CASSPTQDRNYNEQFF
D: NA; V: TRBV19; J: TRBJ2-2; size: NA; DNA: TGTGCCAGTAGTATAGCGGGGGAGCTGTTTTTT; CDR3: CASSIAGELFF
D: NA; V: TRBV7-2; J: TRBJ2-6; size: NA; DNA: TGTGCCAGCAGCCTGACAGGTACCCGCTCTGGGGCCAACGTCCTGACTTTC; CDR3: CASSLTGTRSGANVLTF
D: NA; V: TRBV7-9; J: TRBJ2-7; size: NA; DNA: TGTTCCAGCAGCTTACAGGGAAGGAGCTCCTACGAGCAGTACTTC; CDR3: CSSSLQGRSSYEQYF
D: TRBD2; V: TRBV9; J: TRBJ2-1; size: NA; DNA: TGTGCCAGCAGCAGGAGCGGGAGTAGTGCTGAGCAGTTCTTC; CDR3: CASSRSGSSAEQFF
D: NA; V: TRBV28; J: TRBJ2-1; size: NA; DNA: TGTGCCAGCCAGAGGGAGCCCTACAATGAGCAGTTCTTC; CDR3: CASQREPYNEQFF
D: TRBD2; V: TRBV5-1; J: TRBJ2-3; size: NA; DNA: TGCGCCAGCAGCATCTTAGCGGGAGGGCCAACAGATACGCAGTATTTT; CDR3: CASSILAGGPTDTQYF
D: NA; V: TRBV30; J: TRBJ2-5; size: NA; DNA: TGTGCCTGGATGCGGGAACAGGGAGGGAAGACCCAGTACTTC; CDR3: CAWMREQGGKTQYF
D: NA; V: TRBV5-1; J: TRBJ2-3; size: NA; DNA: TGCGCCAGCAGCTTGGATGGCTTGACAGATACGCAGTATTTT; CDR3: CASSLDGLTDTQYF
D: TRBD1; V: TRBV7-2; J: TRBJ2-5; size: NA; DNA: TGTGCCAGCAGCCCGGACAGGGCCCAAGAGACCCAGTACTTC; CDR3: CASSPDRAQETQYF
D: NA; V: TRBV9; J: TRBJ1-2; size: NA; DNA: TGTGCCAGCAGCGTTGGGGGGGACTATGGCTACACCTTC; CDR3: CASSVGGDYGYTF
D: TRBD1; V: TRBV28; J: TRBJ1-2; size: NA; DNA: TGTGCCAGCAGTTCGGCCGGGACAGGGGGCCATGGCTACACCTTC; CDR3: CASSSAGTGGHGYTF
D: TRBD1; V: TRBV25-1; J: TRBJ1-2; size: NA; DNA: TGTGCCAGCAGTGAAACCCCCGGCAGGGGGACATTTTTC; CDR3: CASSETPGRGTFF
D: TRBD2; V: TRBV6-1; J: TRBJ2-5; size: NA; DNA: TGTGTCAGCAGCCAGACTAGCGGGACCCCGGAGGAGCAGTACTTC; CDR3: CVSSQTSGTPEEQYF
D: NA; V: TRBV6-6; J: TRBJ2-5; size: NA; DNA: TGTGCCAGCGGGGCCTCGCTTAATCAAGAGACCCAGTACTTC; CDR3: CASGASLNQETQYF